Reported below is one T cell receptor (beta chain). As yet, its antigen is unknown. The PCR made use of 60 Vbeta and 13 Jbeta primers. The protocol was immunoSEQ multiplex PCR, while the TCRdb copy is restricted to in-frame clones and leaves out a portion. The sample consists of about 96,000 clones, around 74% of them appearing once. This sample is drawn from a study of cytomegalovirus exposure and HLA in healthy donors. Study overall: A preliminary data release comprised 70 million to 95 million unique TCRs obtained from HLA-typed donors. Study-level points and caveats: Excluded were some V segments that proved indistinguishable, including TRBV6-2 and TRBV6-3. One variant, a missense change in DCLRE1C, was linked in a later analysis to TCR beta V- and J-gene trimming.

Germline CDR1 reads MGHRA; CDR2 reads YSYEKL. There are 16 residues in the CDR3. The J segment lost 7 bases and the V segment lost 4 bases, leaving 12 bases of the junction unmatched. V is TRBV4-1 and J is TRBJ2-1; 8 bases align to TRBD2. This clonotype was obtained from a woman aged 65 to 85 in good health and CMV-seropositive. The sample comprised PBMCs. The DNA for the CDR3 is TGCGCCAGCAGCCGCCATAGCGGGGCCTCTGGAAATGAGCAGTTCTTC. This gives the protein CASSRHSGASGNEQFF.